These T cell receptor beta chains were read from a single sample in a study of early T cells in non-severe SARS-CoV-2 infection. MiXCR was run by TCRdb on the 5' RACE reads, yielding one entry per CDR3 protein. Of approximately 98,000 distinct CDR3 sequences listed, around 10% are singletons. The sequenced sample was whole blood. All receptors come from an adult who was a healthcare worker with PCR-confirmed SARS-CoV-2 infection or an uninfected control (not recorded which). The CDR3 runs from the conserved cysteine through the conserved F or W. The order of the fields is CDR3 protein, CDR3 DNA, J gene, D gene, clone size, V gene. D genes are given only for firm matches. For some rows the clone size is stated as once, few or many, or as a class when expanded; others skip it.

CASSQSLLSGANVLTF | TGTGCCAGCAGCCAGTCCCTCCTTTCTGGGGCCAACGTCCTGACTTTC | TRBJ2-6 | . | many | TRBV5-4
CASSQTGPGEQFF | TGTGCCAGCTCGCAGACAGGGCCCGGAGAGCAGTTCTTC | TRBJ2-1 | TRBD1 | few | TRBV2
CASSHPSQYGYTF | TGTGCCAGCAGCCACCCCTCCCAATATGGCTACACCTTC | TRBJ1-2 | . | many | TRBV6-6
CASSFGTGTSGNTIYF | TGTGCCAGCAGCTTTGGCACAGGGACCTCTGGAAACACCATATATTTT | TRBJ1-3 | . | . | TRBV5-6
CSARDPGGRGGRGTDTQYF | TGCAGTGCTAGAGATCCCGGTGGTCGGGGGGGCCGGGGGACAGATACGCAGTATTTT | TRBJ2-3 | TRBD2 | few | TRBV20-1
CASTPTGGRTDTQYF | TGCGCCAGCACCCCTACCGGGGGGAGGACAGATACGCAGTATTTT | TRBJ2-3 | TRBD2 | . | TRBV5-1
CASRAGTKNTGELFF | TGTGCCAGCAGAGCCGGGACTAAAAACACCGGGGAGCTGTTTTTT | TRBJ2-2 | TRBD2 | few | TRBV2
CASSRGLPGLAVGNEQYF | TGTGCCAGCAGCCGCGGACTCCCGGGACTTGCCGTGGGGAACGAGCAGTACTTC | TRBJ2-7 | . | few | TRBV7-9
CASSSQGVRETQYF | TGCGCCAGCAGCTCGCAGGGGGTCCGGGAGACCCAGTACTTC | TRBJ2-5 | TRBD1 | few | TRBV5-1
CSGGTGESTDTQYF | TGCAGCGGCGGCACAGGGGAAAGCACAGATACGCAGTATTTT | TRBJ2-3 | TRBD1 | few | TRBV29-1
CASSQGGREEEKLFF | TGTGCCAGCAGCCAAGGCGGCAGGGAAGAAGAAAAACTGTTTTTT | TRBJ1-4 | . | few | TRBV3-1
CASSQVQTGGGETQYF | TGTGCCAGCAGCCAAGTCCAAACAGGGGGCGGAGAGACCCAGTACTTC | TRBJ2-5 | TRBD1 | few | TRBV3-1
CASSPSRALQETQYF | TGTGCCAGCAGCCCCTCCCGGGCACTTCAAGAGACCCAGTACTTC | TRBJ2-5 | . | . | TRBV7-9
CATSDASGTGLSNQPQHF | TGTGCCACCAGTGACGCATCCGGGACAGGTCTTTCCAATCAGCCCCAGCATTTT | TRBJ1-5 | TRBD1 | few | TRBV24-1
CSVARGGEQYF | TGCAGCGTTGCCAGGGGCGGGGAGCAGTACTTC | TRBJ2-7 | . | . | TRBV29-1
CSAGLAGGGEQYF | TGCAGTGCCGGACTAGCGGGAGGGGGCGAGCAGTACTTC | TRBJ2-7 | TRBD2 | few | TRBV20-1
CSASRQGGGYTF | TGCAGTGCTAGTCGACAGGGTGGAGGCTACACCTTC | TRBJ1-2 | TRBD1 | few | TRBV20-1
CASSLVPLAGEETQYF | TGTGCCAGCAGCCTAGTACCCCTAGCGGGAGAAGAGACCCAGTACTTC | TRBJ2-5 | TRBD2 | many | TRBV11-3
CASSRSGNTIYF | TGTGCCAGCAGTCGCTCTGGAAACACCATATATTTT | TRBJ1-3 | . | . | TRBV6-6
CASSLDLRSSPLHF | TGTGCCAGCAGCTTGGACCTACGGAGCTCACCCCTCCACTTT | TRBJ1-6 | . | many | TRBV5-4
CSAHEERGRTDTQYF | TGCAGTGCCCACGAGGAACGGGGGCGCACAGATACGCAGTATTTT | TRBJ2-3 | . | . | TRBV20-1
CASSALRTGGHTDTQYF | TGTGCCAGCAGTGCCCTTCGGACAGGGGGGCACACAGATACGCAGTATTTT | TRBJ2-3 | TRBD1 | few | TRBV6-1
CAWTGGPLNDSNQPQHF | TGTGCCTGGACTGGGGGACCCCTAAACGATAGCAATCAGCCCCAGCATTTT | TRBJ1-5 | . | . | TRBV30
CASSGGRGKSLDTEAFF | TGTGCCAGCAGCGGAGGGAGGGGAAAAAGTTTGGACACTGAAGCTTTCTTT | TRBJ1-1 | . | . | TRBV11-2
CSAPPTLDRTYEQYF | TGCAGTGCCCCCCCAACCTTGGACAGAACCTACGAGCAGTACTTC | TRBJ2-7 | . | few | TRBV20-1
CSVFPGDYGYTF | TGCAGCGTTTTTCCCGGGGACTATGGCTACACCTTC | TRBJ1-2 | . | few | TRBV29-1
CASSFLGPLDAFF | TGTGCCAGCAGCTTCTTAGGTCCCCTGGATGCTTTCTTT | TRBJ1-1 | . | few | TRBV7-9